Listed below are T cell receptor beta chains from one sample, sequenced in a study of beta chain features in type 1 diabetes. The data were produced by immunoSEQ multiplex PCR, yet TCRdb's version contains in-frame clones alone and is incomplete. The sample records 150,000 or so clones, about 9% being singletons. Material: central memory CD4+ T cells from blood. The source of these receptors is a woman aged 18 to 35 with type 1 diabetes. Each CDR3 is given without its conserved first and last residue. Fields, in order: D gene, V gene, CDR3 protein. D genes are given only for firm matches.

D gene: TRBD2; V gene: TRBV7-2; CDR3 protein: ASSRRTSGGLEQY
D gene: .; V gene: TRBV19; CDR3 protein: ASSPPVNTGELF
D gene: TRBD2; V gene: TRBV11-2; CDR3 protein: ASSRGGQWGTDTQY
D gene: TRBD2; V gene: TRBV2; CDR3 protein: ASRPPGLASLWEQF
D gene: TRBD2; V gene: TRBV18; CDR3 protein: ASSPPSGGQRNEQF
D gene: .; V gene: TRBV19; CDR3 protein: ASSRRQNMNTEAF
D gene: .; V gene: TRBV6-6; CDR3 protein: ASSSLSYEQY
D gene: .; V gene: TRBV30; CDR3 protein: AWSPGYNQPQH
D gene: TRBD1; V gene: TRBV7-2; CDR3 protein: ASSLGPGTGPQETQY
D gene: TRBD1; V gene: TRBV5-6; CDR3 protein: ASSRQGAGDTQY
D gene: .; V gene: TRBV2; CDR3 protein: ASSGFGIGGNIQY
D gene: TRBD1; V gene: TRBV7-9; CDR3 protein: ASSQQGARETQY
D gene: TRBD1; V gene: TRBV25-1; CDR3 protein: ASRGQEARFYT
D gene: .; V gene: TRBV6-5; CDR3 protein: ASSRDPAGYEQY
D gene: TRBD1; V gene: TRBV29-1; CDR3 protein: SVELRGPTDTQY
D gene: TRBD2; V gene: TRBV15; CDR3 protein: ATSPPLAGDGNTQY
D gene: TRBD2; V gene: TRBV4-2; CDR3 protein: ASSTGTSGVTSTDTQY
D gene: .; V gene: TRBV28; CDR3 protein: ASSFSGSGANVLT
D gene: .; V gene: TRBV4-1; CDR3 protein: ASSQERGLGYT
D gene: .; V gene: TRBV29-1; CDR3 protein: SVDTGGSVSDTQY
D gene: TRBD1; V gene: TRBV30; CDR3 protein: AWSVLTGDQPQH
D gene: TRBD2; V gene: TRBV5-1; CDR3 protein: ASSPRGVRYQETQY
D gene: TRBD2; V gene: TRBV2; CDR3 protein: ASRGASGGAGTDTQY
D gene: TRBD2; V gene: TRBV15; CDR3 protein: ATSRGGAGETGELF
D gene: .; V gene: TRBV30; CDR3 protein: AWSPLGGYLSNNEQF
D gene: TRBD2; V gene: TRBV28; CDR3 protein: ASTRPSGRPNEQF
D gene: .; V gene: TRBV27; CDR3 protein: ASRLFGSSYNEQF
D gene: TRBD2; V gene: TRBV7-9; CDR3 protein: ASSSAGEETQY
D gene: TRBD1; V gene: TRBV18; CDR3 protein: ASSPATGDGYT
D gene: TRBD1; V gene: TRBV7-8; CDR3 protein: ASSQGTGGVGYT
D gene: TRBD2; V gene: TRBV19; CDR3 protein: ASPLAGLNEQY